A single sample gave rise to the 25 T cell receptor beta chains below, sequenced in a study of blood T cells in healthy people across ages. Primers used in a second PCR of about 6 to 11 cycles were a sample-barcoded 5' primer and a J-beta primer mix. TCRdb reprocessed the 5' RACE reads via MiXCR and lists one record per CDR3 protein. The sample has around 800,000 distinct CDR3 sequences, 60% to 80% seen once. The specimen sequenced was blood. Source of these receptors: a man aged 25 to 40 in good health.

The J gene is TRBJ2-4, the V gene TRBV20-1; the match to TRBD2 covers 7 bases. Near its end, the DNA agrees better with TRBJ2-7, so the J call may be wrong. There are 16 residues in the CDR3. CDR1 and CDR2 (germline): DFQATT, SNEGSKA (reference sequence). The DNA for the CDR3 is TGCAGTGCTAGAGATCCTAGCGGACCTTTCTCCTACGAGCAGTACTTC. Translating it yields CSARDPSGPFSYEQYF.

V is TRBV25-1 and J is TRBJ2-3; D is ambiguous. The germline V and J ends were trimmed by 4 bases and 5 bases, with 16 bases remaining between them. The CDR3 runs to 15 residues. Germline V gene lookup returns CDR1 MGHDK and CDR2 SYGVNS. The CDR3, as DNA: TGTGCCAGCAGTGCCCGAGCAGATAGAGGAGATACGCAGTATTTT. Protein sequence: CASSARADRGDTQYF.

This clonotype was observed a handful of times. This chain links TRBV9 with TRBJ2-5, with 8 bases aligning to TRBD2. Per the germline V gene, CDR1 is SGDLS and CDR2 is YYNGEE. This CDR3 is built from 17 residues. The V segment lost 2 bases and the J segment 0 bases; nucleotides outside the gene matches: 9. The CDR3 here is CASSVELAGGHQETQYF. The CDR3, as DNA: TGTGCCAGCAGCGTGGAGTTGGCGGGGGGCCACCAAGAGACCCAGTACTTC.

The chain joins TRBV4-3 to TRBJ2-5; D call uncertain. Between the trimmed V and J ends, which lost 3 bases and 4 bases, there was a span of 15 bases. Germline CDR1 and CDR2: LGHNA and YSLEER. The CDR3 length is 15 residues. The CDR3 sequence: CASSQDFGPVETQYF. Written as DNA, the CDR3 is TGCGCCAGCAGCCAGGATTTTGGGCCCGTAGAGACCCAGTACTTC.

As concerns this clonotype: An end of the junction does not agree with germline; a read error may underlie this. J is TRBJ2-5 and V is TRBV7-7; 7 bases match TRBD1. Gene TRBJ2-7 matches the end of the DNA better, so the J call may be wrong. CDR3 length equals 13 residues. Germline V gene data show CDR1 as SSHAT and CDR2 as FNYEAQ (reference sequence). DNA for the CDR3: TGTGCTAGCAGCTCGAAAAGGGGGCACGAGCAGTACTTC. Translation gives CASSSKRGHEQYF.

The chain combines TRBV20-1 with TRBJ2-3, with D maybe TRBD1 (6 bases). In germline, CDR1 is DFQATT, CDR2 SNEGSKA (reference sequence). V dropped 5 bases and J dropped 4 bases, with 13 bases sitting between them. CDR3 length: 13 amino acids. In DNA form, the CDR3 reads TGCAGTGCTCCGGCGACAGGTTCAGATACGCAGTATTTT. The encoded protein is CSAPATGSDTQYF.

This chain links TRBV6-1 with TRBJ2-3; D is perhaps TRBD2 (6 bases). Per germline, CDR1 MNHNS and CDR2 SASEGT. The CDR3 contains 14 residues. V shed 4 bases and J shed 4 bases, with 12 bases lying between them. DNA of the CDR3: TGTGCCAGCAGTGTGGAGGGAAGGGCAGATACGCAGTATTTT. Protein: CASSVEGRADTQYF.

V is TRBV6-2 or TRBV6-3 and J is TRBJ2-2, with 9 nucleotides matching TRBD2. Germline assignment: CDR1 MNHEY and CDR2 SVGEGT. CDR3 size: 17 residues. The V segment lost 0 bases and the J segment 4 bases; nucleotides outside the gene matches: 6. The CDR3 protein is CASSYSILTSGTGELFF. The CDR3, as DNA: TGTGCCAGCAGTTACTCGATATTGACTAGCGGCACCGGGGAGCTGTTTTTT.

The chain links TRBV5-5 to TRBJ2-2; the match to TRBD2 covers 9 bases. The trim removed 4 bases at V and 0 bases at J, leaving 7 bases unmatched. The germline V gene encodes CDR1 SGHKS and CDR2 YYEKEE (reference sequence). The CDR3 is 17 residues long. Here the CDR3 DNA reads TGTGCCAGCAGCCCCCTCCGCGGGGGGGCGAACACCGGGGAGCTGTTTTTT. Translation: CASSPLRGGANTGELFF.

CDR3 in amino acids: CSVDRAGLTDTQYF. As DNA, the CDR3 is TGCAGCGTTGATCGAGCGGGGCTCACAGATACGCAGTATTTT. V and J are TRBV29-1 and TRBJ2-3, with TRBD2 identical over 7 bases. V shed 3 bases and J 2 bases; nucleotides not matched to a gene: 5. This CDR3 contains 14 residues. Germline V gene sequence: CDR1 SQVTM, CDR2 ANQGSEA.

The gene calls are TRBV2 and TRBJ2-5; no clear D. The CDR3 loop spans 13 amino acids. Germline CDR1 is SNHLY and CDR2 is FYNNEI. Trimming took 1 base from V and 4 from J, leaving 7 bases between them. CDR3 in DNA: TGTGCCAGCAGTGAAGGGCAGGTAGAGACCCAGTACTTC. This encodes CASSEGQVETQYF. Filled out from reference TRBV2 and TRBJ2-5, the complete variable domain reads EPEVTQTPSHQVTQMGQEVILRCVPISNHLYFYWYRQILGQKVEFLVSFYNNEISEKSEIFDDQFSVERPDGSNFTLKIRSTKLEDSAMYFCASSEGQVETQYFGPGTRLLVL.

The rearrangement uses TRBV7-2 and TRBJ2-5; D unclear. V lost 0 bases and J 5 bases, leaving 7 bases between the germline ends. Per germline, CDR1 SGHTA and CDR2 FQGNSA. The CDR3 sequence is 13 residues long. CDR3 protein: CASSLARRETQYF. The CDR3, as DNA: TGTGCCAGCAGCTTAGCGCGGCGGGAGACCCAGTACTTC.

Only a few counts were recorded for this clonotype. V and J are TRBV3-1 and TRBJ2-5; D could derive from TRBD1 or TRBD2 (5 bases each). The germline CDR1 and CDR2 sequences are LGHDT and YNNKEL (reference sequence). V shed 3 bases and J shed 6 bases, with 14 bases lying between them. The CDR3 is 14 amino acids. The CDR3 bases are TGTGCCAGCAGCCAGGGGACCCTAACGCAGACCCAGTACTTC. This translates into CASSQGTLTQTQYF.

The chain recombines TRBV9 with TRBJ1-2; D gene ambiguous. CDR3 length equals 16 residues. V was trimmed by 4 bases and J by 4 bases, leaving 20 bases between them. Per the germline V gene, CDR1 is SGDLS and CDR2 is YYNGEE. CDR3 region: CASSYSPSKESYGYTF. CDR3 nucleotide sequence: TGTGCCAGCAGCTACTCCCCCTCGAAAGAGAGCTATGGCTACACCTTC.

The table lists this clonotype with a few counts. This chain links TRBV29-1 with TRBJ2-7; D is uncertain. V dropped 6 bases and J dropped 3 bases, with 9 bases sitting between them. The CDR3 runs to 11 residues. The V gene's germline CDR1 is SQVTM and CDR2 ANQGSEA. CDR3 DNA sequence: TGCAGCGTCGAAACCCGCTACGAGCAGTACTTC. This translates into CSVETRYEQYF.

This chain connects TRBV7-2 to TRBJ1-5; D perhaps matches TRBD1 (6 bases). Trimming removed 7 bases at V and 0 bases at J, with 10 bases between. Germline assignment: CDR1 SGHTA and CDR2 FQGNSA. This CDR3 has 14 amino acids. In DNA form, the CDR3 reads TGTGCCAGCATCTCAGGGGTTAGCAATCAGCCCCAGCATTTT. It is translated as CASISGVSNQPQHF.

The CDR3 region has the DNA TGTGCCAGCACCTTCCGGGGGGAGCAGTACTTC. Its protein is CASTFRGEQYF. The chain joins TRBV6-2 or TRBV6-3 to TRBJ2-4, with 7 bases that match TRBD2. The V gene end was trimmed by 7 bases and the J gene end by 13 bases; junction bases not matched to a gene: 7. Germline V CDR1 and CDR2: MNHEY, SVGEGT. The CDR3 runs 11 residues.

The chain recombines TRBV10-3 with TRBJ2-7, with D unresolved. Per germline, CDR1 ENHRY and CDR2 SYGVKD. This CDR3 region has 18 residues. V lost 0 bases to trimming and J lost 1 base, with 19 bases between them. The CDR3 nucleotides are TGTGCCATCAGTGAGTCAGTCGGCAGAACCTACTCTTCCTACGAGCAGTACTTC. This translates into CAISESVGRTYSSYEQYF.

The chain carries TRBV6-5 and TRBJ1-2; D call uncertain. The ends were cut back, 0 bases at V and 8 bases at J, with 16 bases in the middle. Germline CDR1 MNHEY, CDR2 SVGAGI. The CDR3 runs to 15 residues. CDR3 nucleotide sequence: TGTGCCAGCAGTTACTCGAGAGGCAGCAAGGCGGGCTACACCTTC. This translates into CASSYSRGSKAGYTF.

This clonotype has just one count. The chain joins TRBV5-1 to TRBJ2-2; no firm D call. Germline values: CDR1 SGHRS, CDR2 YFSETQ. The CDR3 loop spans 12 amino acids. V shed 2 bases and J shed 6 bases, with 5 bases lying between them. The CDR3 bases are TGCGCCAGCAGCTTCCAGCCCGGGGAGCTGTTTTTT. It translates to CASSFQPGELFF.

The rearrangement joins TRBV7-9 to TRBJ2-4; 7 bases align to TRBD2. Germline V gives CDR1 SEHNR, CDR2 FQNEAQ (reference sequence). The CDR3 runs to 16 residues. The junction had 4 bases not matched to a gene; V was cut back by 1 base and J by 1 base. The CDR3 loop is CASSLGEGKAKNIQYF. The CDR3 nucleotides read TGTGCCAGCAGCTTAGGGGAGGGAAAGGCCAAAAACATTCAGTACTTC.

This chain joins TRBV7-9 and TRBJ2-5; 7 bases are a match to TRBD1. The CDR3 length is 14 residues. J gave up 1 base and V 6 bases, and 5 bases lay outside the gene matches. Per germline, CDR1 SEHNR and CDR2 FQNEAQ (reference sequence). The CDR3 bases are TGTGCCAGCAGTAGCCGGGACAGCCAAGAGACCCAGTACTTC. It is translated as CASSSRDSQETQYF.

This chain joins TRBV4-3 and TRBJ2-5; the match to TRBD2 covers 7 bases. CDR3 size: 15 residues. J was trimmed by 1 base and V by 1 base; bases with no gene match: 3. Looked up from germline, CDR1 is LGHNA and CDR2 is YSLEER. CDR3 protein: CASSQAGGSQETQYF. For the CDR3, the DNA is TGCGCCAGCAGCCAAGCAGGCGGGAGCCAAGAGACCCAGTACTTC.

This CDR3 reads CASQRTTSTDTQYF. The CDR3 coding sequence is TGTGCCAGCCAGCGGACTACTAGCACAGATACGCAGTATTTT. This chain uses TRBV6-1 with TRBJ2-3; possible D gene TRBD2, 6 bases. With 8 bases removed from V and 0 bases from J, the gap between germline ends came to 12 bases. Germline values: CDR1 MNHNS, CDR2 SASEGT. The CDR3 consists of 14 residues.

Notes on this clonotype: The junction departs from germline at one end; a sequencing error may be responsible. J is TRBJ1-2 and V is TRBV6-6; D remains unclear. Germline CDR1 and CDR2: MNHNY and SVGAGI (reference sequence). The CDR3 is made up of 13 amino acids. The CDR3, as DNA: TGTGCCAACTCTCCCCGGGTTAACGATGGCTACACCTTC. This codes for CANSPRVNDGYTF.